This entry describes one T cell receptor beta chain. Its antigen is not identified. This sample was included in a study of T cells expressing NK-cell markers. Study-level information: It was sorted CD3+CD56-NKG2C+, CD3+CD56+NKG2C- and CD3+CD56+NKG2C+ T cells that provided the TCR beta repertoires.

Overall study findings and caveats: One observes that, in a few donors, these clonotypes were also the leading ones within the CD3+CD56-NKG2C+ fraction. Six or seven donors carried dominant NKG2C+ clonotypes that made up 1.0-7.0% of their CD8+ T cells.

TCRdb reprocessed the 5' RACE reads, with one entry per CDR3 protein and no DNA. In total, the table holds roughly 150,000 distinct CDR3 sequences. Germline assignment: CDR1 SEHNR and CDR2 FQNEAQ (reference sequence). CDR3 length: 12 amino acids. The clonotype comes from a man aged 18 to 69 in good health. This chain joins TRBV7-9 and TRBJ1-2. Material for sequencing was blood T cells: a sorted CD56 or NKG2C T cell subset, CD4+ or CD8+ T cells, or bulk PBMC T cells (not recorded which). CDR3 loop: CASSTISHGYTF.